The source of this TCR beta chain is a study of CD8 T cells in Susac syndrome. Between the trimmed V and J ends, which lost 7 bases and 0 bases, there was a span of 12 bases. Germline CDR1 is SQVTM and CDR2 is ANQGSEA. The CDR3 covers 13 residues. After extraction with the RNeasy kit, about 0.45 to 1 ug of the RNA was reverse transcribed using random hexamers. TCRdb used MiXCR to reprocess the immunoSEQ multiplex PCR reads, holding one entry per CDR3 protein. The table lists about 240,000 distinct CDR3 sequences, 90% to 97% of them singletons. The sample consisted of CD4+ T cells from PBMCs. This TCR was sampled from a human donor with Susac syndrome. The gene calls are TRBV29-1 and TRBJ1-2; TRBD1 is a possible D gene (6 bases). The CDR3 DNA is TGCAGCGCTAATACAGGGACTAACTATGGCTACACCTTC. This encodes CSANTGTNYGYTF.